Below are 31 T cell receptor beta chains sequenced from a single sample in a study of neoadjuvant anti-PD-1 for oral cavity cancer. Time point in this sample: after neoadjuvant nivolumab, at surgical resection. The protocol was immunoSEQ multiplex PCR, while the TCRdb copy is restricted to in-frame clones and leaves out a portion. Seen here are more than 9,000 clones, 60% to 65% observed once, and the top ten hold less than 9.5%. The sample was tumor tissue, taken after nivolumab (anti-PD-1) treatment. These receptors were obtained from a person aged 35 to 85 with oral cavity squamous cell carcinoma.

The V call is TRBV27, the J call TRBJ2-3, with D possibly matching TRBD2 (5 bases). In germline, CDR1 is MNHEY, CDR2 SMNVEV (reference sequence). V was trimmed by 3 bases and J by 1 base, leaving 11 bases between them. The CDR3 is 15 residues long. Here the CDR3 reads CASSFRRGRTDTQYF. The DNA of the CDR3 is TGTGCCAGCAGTTTCCGGAGAGGGCGCACAGATACGCAGTATTTT.

On this clone itself: A junction end diverges from the germline sequence, so it may reflect a read error. The V call is TRBV5-5, the J call TRBJ1-1; D is unresolved. The CDR3 runs 11 residues. The germline V gene has CDR1 SGHKS and CDR2 YYEKEE (reference sequence). This chain's CDR3 is CASSLNTEAFF. CDR3 DNA sequence: TGTGCCAGCAGCTTGAATACTGAAGCTTTCTTT.

The V gene is TRBV7-9, the J gene TRBJ2-5; tentatively, D is TRBD1 (6 bases). CDR1 is SEHNR, CDR2 FQNEAQ, per germline (reference sequence). Trimming took off 6 bases at V and 9 bases at J, with 20 bases between the two ends. The CDR3 runs to 14 residues. CDR3 coding DNA: TGTGCCAGCAGTTCCCGGGGACGGCCAGGGGCCCAGTACTTC. Its translation is CASSSRGRPGAQYF.

J is TRBJ1-2 and V is TRBV25-1; TRBD1 might be the D (5 bases). The CDR3 has 15 residues. Germline assignment: CDR1 MGHDK and CDR2 SYGVNS. Trimming removed 4 bases from V and 1 base from J, with 13 bases in between. This CDR3 is CASSAGGAFNYGYTF. CDR3 nucleotides: TGTGCCAGCAGTGCCGGAGGGGCCTTTAACTATGGCTACACCTTC.

The chain combines TRBV19 with TRBJ1-6; no definite D call. This CDR3 is 15 amino acids long. The germline V and J ends were trimmed by 5 bases and 5 bases, with 13 bases remaining between them. Looked up from germline, CDR1 is LNHDA and CDR2 is SQIVND (reference sequence). CDR3 amino acids: CASSGSKGDNSPLHF. The CDR3 DNA is TGTGCCAGTAGTGGGAGTAAGGGTGATAATTCACCCCTCCACTTT.

This clone has more than one count but fewer than ten. The V call is TRBV6-1, the J call TRBJ1-6; D call uncertain. The V end lost 2 bases, the J end lost 7 bases, and 6 bases lay between the germline ends. Germline lookup yields CDR1 MNHNS and CDR2 SASEGT. The CDR3 totals 13 residues. The CDR3, as DNA: TGTGCCAGCAGTGAATCTGAGAATTCACCCCTCCACTTT. This codes for CASSESENSPLHF.

This clone came up once. This sequence joins TRBV7-9 and TRBJ1-1; perhaps TRBD1 as D (6 bases). CDR3 length equals 13 residues. V dropped 6 bases and J dropped 7 bases, with 15 bases sitting between them. Germline lookup yields CDR1 SEHNR and CDR2 FQNEAQ (reference sequence). The CDR3 region is CASRFGGENEAFF. CDR3 nucleotide sequence: TGTGCCAGCAGGTTCGGGGGCGAAAATGAAGCTTTCTTT.

This clone was seen more than once but under ten times. The chain combines TRBV5-1 with TRBJ2-5; a possible D gene is TRBD2 (6 bases). The CDR3 covers 14 residues. V was cut by 2 bases and J by 5 bases, with 13 bases left in between. The V gene's germline CDR1 is SGHRS and CDR2 YFSETQ. The CDR3 protein is CASSFGGERETQYF. The CDR3, as DNA: TGCGCCAGCAGCTTCGGGGGAGAGAGGGAGACCCAGTACTTC.

This clone has just one count. The chain couples TRBV18 to TRBJ2-2, with no clear D. CDR1 and CDR2 from the germline V gene are KGHSH and LQKENI. V lost 2 bases, J lost 0 bases, and 10 bases lay in between. This CDR3 is built from 16 residues. DNA for the CDR3: TGTGCCAGCTCACCAAGGGCCGTCGCGAACACCGGGGAGCTGTTTTTT. Amino acids: CASSPRAVANTGELFF.

This chain uses TRBV11-2 with TRBJ2-5; 11 bases line up with TRBD2. CDR3 size: 17 residues. After removal of 0 bases from V and 5 bases from J, the junction contained 8 bases not matched to a gene. CDR1 is SGHAT, CDR2 FQNNGV, per germline. CDR3 loop: CASSLDQNSGRAETQYF. The CDR3 region has the DNA TGTGCCAGCAGCTTAGATCAAAATAGCGGGAGGGCGGAGACCCAGTACTTC.

The chain couples TRBV11-2 to TRBJ2-1; D uncertain. The length of the CDR3 is 13 residues. CDR1 and CDR2 from the germline V gene are SGHAT and FQNNGV. V gave up 4 bases and J gave up 9 bases, with 13 bases separating them. CDR3 protein: CASSSHSEGEQFF. The CDR3, as DNA: TGTGCCAGCAGCTCACACTCGGAAGGTGAGCAGTTCTTC.

This clone has a handful of counts. The chain recombines TRBV18 with TRBJ1-3; perhaps TRBD1 as D (6 bases). This CDR3 region has 14 residues. Deletions cut 3 bases from V and 2 bases from J, with 8 bases between. Germline CDR1 KGHSH, CDR2 LQKENI. CDR3 DNA sequence: TGTGCCAGCTCACCTGGGACAACTGGAAACACCATATATTTT. Translating gives CASSPGTTGNTIYF. The entire variable domain, with the rest obtained from reference TRBV18 and TRBJ1-3, is as follows: NAGVMQNPRHLVRRRGQEARLRCSPMKGHSHVYWYRQLPEEGLKFMVYLQKENIIDESGMPKERFSAEFPKEGPSILRIQQVVRGDSAAYFCASSPGTTGNTIYFGEGSWLTVV.

CDR3 DNA: TGCGCCAGCAGCCTACATCCCGACAGGGGGAATCAGCCCCAGCATTTT. It is translated as CASSLHPDRGNQPQHF. The chain uses TRBV5-1 and TRBJ1-5; the match to TRBD1 covers 9 bases. Looked up from germline, CDR1 is SGHRS and CDR2 is YFSETQ. V shed 4 bases and J 4 bases; nucleotides not matched to a gene: 9. CDR3 length equals 16 residues. Full variable domain (rest looked up from reference TRBV5-1 and TRBJ1-5): KAGVTQTPRYLIKTRGQQVTLSCSPISGHRSVSWYQQTPGQGLQFLFEYFSETQRNKGNFPGRFSGRQFSNSRSEMNVSTLELGDSALYLCASSLHPDRGNQPQHFGDGTRLSIL.

The chain carries TRBV18 and TRBJ1-4, with D hard to call. Trimming stripped 0 bases from V and 10 bases from J, with 15 bases between. Per germline, CDR1 KGHSH and CDR2 LQKENI. This CDR3 comprises 15 residues. The CDR3 is CASSPPDDSLGKLFF. CDR3 DNA: TGTGCCAGCTCACCACCGGACGATTCGTTGGGAAAACTGTTTTTT. The variable domain in full, completed from reference TRBV18 and TRBJ1-4, reads NAGVMQNPRHLVRRRGQEARLRCSPMKGHSHVYWYRQLPEEGLKFMVYLQKENIIDESGMPKERFSAEFPKEGPSILRIQQVVRGDSAAYFCASSPPDDSLGKLFFGSGTQLSVL.

V usage is TRBV14 and J usage is TRBJ2-5; D possibly corresponds to TRBD2 (6 bases). With 3 bases removed from V and 2 bases from J, the gap between germline ends came to 16 bases. In germline, CDR1 is SGHDN, CDR2 FVKESK. CDR3 length equals 16 residues. CDR3 bases: TGTGCCAGCAGCCAGGGACTGACGATATCTCAAGAGACCCAGTACTTC. It encodes CASSQGLTISQETQYF.

V gene TRBV19 combines with J gene TRBJ1-1, with D unclear. The germline CDR1 and CDR2 sequences are LNHDA and SQIVND (reference sequence). V was cut by 4 bases and J by 8 bases, with 14 bases left in between. CDR3 size: 13 residues. The DNA of the CDR3 is TGTGCCAGTAGTAGTCGGGTACATCCCGAAGCTTTCTTT. Residues: CASSSRVHPEAFF.

The chain recombines TRBV5-5 with TRBJ2-3; tentatively, D is TRBD1 (6 bases). The CDR3 loop spans 14 amino acids. In germline, CDR1 is SGHKS, CDR2 YYEKEE (reference sequence). Trimming left V 2 bases short and J 0 bases short, with 7 bases between. The CDR3 sequence is CASSLTGSTDTQYF. The CDR3 DNA sequence: TGTGCCAGCAGCTTAACAGGGAGCACAGATACGCAGTATTTT.

The chain combines TRBV19 with TRBJ2-7; 8 bases fit TRBD1. The CDR3 runs to 17 residues. Germline trimming cut 1 base from V and 2 bases from J; bases unmatched to any gene: 10. Germline V gene sequence: CDR1 LNHDA, CDR2 SQIVND (reference sequence). The CDR3 is CASSIVVGGQVPYEQYF. CDR3 nucleotides: TGTGCCAGTAGTATAGTGGTAGGGGGACAGGTGCCCTACGAGCAGTACTTC.

This rearrangement joins TRBV19 to TRBJ1-2; D is possibly TRBD1 (5 bases). Trimming left V 2 bases short and J 5 bases short, with 12 bases between. This CDR3 comprises 14 residues. Germline V gene sequence: CDR1 LNHDA, CDR2 SQIVND (reference sequence). The CDR3 sequence is CASSILDRSYGYTF. CDR3 sequence (DNA): TGTGCCAGTAGTATACTCGACAGAAGTTATGGCTACACCTTC.

A few counts support this clone. This rearrangement joins TRBV9 to TRBJ2-3; D call uncertain. The ends were cut back, 2 bases at V and 6 bases at J, with 13 bases in the middle. The CDR3 is 14 amino acids. Germline V gene sequence: CDR1 SGDLS, CDR2 YYNGEE. The CDR3 nucleotides are TGTGCCAGCAGCGTCGGGTTCCCATCCGATACGCAGTATTTT. This translates into CASSVGFPSDTQYF.

This clone was picked up a small number of times. CDR3 protein: CASSLAQGITEAFF. The CDR3 DNA follows: TGTGCCAGCAGCTTAGCGCAGGGCATCACTGAAGCTTTCTTT. This sequence joins TRBV11-2 and TRBJ1-1, with a tentative D call TRBD1 (5 bases). The CDR3 runs 14 residues. The V end was cut by 1 base, the J end by 4 bases, with 10 bases between. The germline V gene encodes CDR1 SGHAT and CDR2 FQNNGV.

The gene calls are TRBV6-5 and TRBJ2-7; no definite D call. Per germline, CDR1 MNHEY and CDR2 SVGAGI. This CDR3 region has 13 residues. Deletions cut 0 bases from V and 7 bases from J, with 10 bases between. Here the CDR3 DNA reads TGTGCCAGCAGTTACTCGATGGTTGGGGAGCAGTACTTC. This gives the protein CASSYSMVGEQYF.

The gene calls are TRBV11-3 and TRBJ1-5; 7 nucleotides line up with TRBD1. The CDR3 has 13 residues. Trimming cost V 3 bases and J 4 bases; bases outside gene matches: 0. Germline V gene data show CDR1 as SGHNT and CDR2 as YENEEA. DNA for the CDR3: TGTGCCAGCAGCTTGACAGGGAATCAGCCCCAGCATTTT. Translation gives CASSLTGNQPQHF.

V gene TRBV4-1 combines with J gene TRBJ2-7, with D hard to call. Germline-derived CDR1 and CDR2 are MGHRA and YSYEKL. The V and J ends lost 0 bases and 1 base respectively, with 13 bases between them. The CDR3 is 16 amino acids. The CDR3 coding sequence is TGCGCCAGCAGCCAAGAAGTAGGGCAGGCTTCCTACGAGCAGTACTTC. It is translated as CASSQEVGQASYEQYF.

The gene calls are TRBV18 and TRBJ1-3; 7 bases align to TRBD1. The CDR3 extends over 13 amino acids. The junction had 2 bases not matched to a gene; V was cut back by 6 bases and J by 3 bases. Germline V lookup: CDR1 KGHSH, CDR2 LQKENI. DNA of the CDR3: TGTGCCAGCTCCACAGGGGATGGAAACACCATATATTTT. This codes for CASSTGDGNTIYF. Using reference TRBV18 and TRBJ1-3 for the parts outside the CDR3, the full variable domain is NAGVMQNPRHLVRRRGQEARLRCSPMKGHSHVYWYRQLPEEGLKFMVYLQKENIIDESGMPKERFSAEFPKEGPSILRIQQVVRGDSAAYFCASSTGDGNTIYFGEGSWLTVV.

The rearrangement uses TRBV5-1 and TRBJ2-2, with a weak D call TRBD1 (5 bases). Between the trimmed V and J ends, which lost 4 bases and 7 bases, there was a span of 20 bases. Germline CDR1 and CDR2: SGHRS and YFSETQ. CDR3 length: 16 residues. CDR3 sequence: CASSVAQGRVNGELFF. The CDR3 coding sequence is TGCGCCAGCAGCGTTGCGCAGGGCAGGGTAAACGGGGAGCTGTTTTTT.

This chain's CDR3 is CASSFKGKGEKLFF. The CDR3 bases are TGTGCCAGCAGCTTTAAGGGGAAGGGTGAAAAACTGTTTTTT. The rearrangement links TRBV5-8 to TRBJ1-4, with TRBD1 as a possible D gene (5 bases). The CDR3 is 14 amino acids. Germline values: CDR1 SGHTS, CDR2 YDEGEE. V was clipped by 2 bases and J by 7 bases, with 12 bases between them. Combining the CDR3 with reference TRBV5-8 and TRBJ1-4 gives the whole variable domain EAGVTQSPTHLIKTRGQQATLRCSPISGHTSVYWYQQALGLGLQFLLWYDEGEERNRGNFPPRFSGRQFPNYSSELNVNALELEDSALYLCASSFKGKGEKLFFGSGTQLSVL.

The rearrangement joins TRBV25-1 to TRBJ1-2; possibly TRBD1 for D (5 bases). Per germline, CDR1 MGHDK and CDR2 SYGVNS. V was shortened by 1 base and J by 7 bases, with 13 bases between the two germline ends. The CDR3 extends over 14 amino acids. The CDR3 sequence is CASSELWGSGGYTF. For the CDR3, the DNA is TGTGCCAGCAGTGAATTGTGGGGGTCGGGTGGCTACACCTTC.

This chain joins TRBV7-2 and TRBJ2-1; the match to TRBD2 covers 15 bases. Trimming cost V 5 bases and J 7 bases; bases outside gene matches: 9. This CDR3 has 17 residues. From germline, CDR1 is SGHTA and CDR2 FQGNSA. Here the CDR3 reads CASSLRTSGRVYNEQFF. In nucleotides, the CDR3 is TGTGCCAGCAGCCTAAGGACTAGCGGGAGGGTTTATAATGAGCAGTTCTTC.

The genes are TRBV2 and TRBJ1-6; unclear D gene. CDR3 size: 14 residues. Deletions cut 1 base from V and 3 bases from J, with 4 bases between. Germline assignment: CDR1 SNHLY and CDR2 FYNNEI. This chain's CDR3 is CASSEVSYNSPLHF. The CDR3 DNA follows: TGTGCCAGCAGTGAAGTGAGCTATAATTCACCCCTCCACTTT. Looking up the rest from reference TRBV2 and TRBJ1-6 gives the full variable domain: EPEVTQTPSHQVTQMGQEVILRCVPISNHLYFYWYRQILGQKVEFLVSFYNNEISEKSEIFDDQFSVERPDGSNFTLKIRSTKLEDSAMYFCASSEVSYNSPLHFGNGTRLTVT.

J is TRBJ2-1 and V is TRBV5-4; 9 bases align to TRBD1. Germline CDR1 and CDR2: SGHNT and YYREEE (reference sequence). The CDR3 totals 16 residues. After removal of 0 bases from V and 3 bases from J, the junction contained 4 bases not matched to a gene. The CDR3: CASSLGGQGNYNEQFF. The CDR3 DNA reads TGTGCCAGCAGCTTGGGGGGACAGGGAAACTACAATGAGCAGTTCTTC. Full variable domain (missing parts from reference TRBV5-4 and TRBJ2-1): ETGVTQSPTHLIKTRGQQVTLRCSSQSGHNTVSWYQQALGQGPQFIFQYYREEENGRGNFPPRFSGLQFPNYSSELNVNALELDDSALYLCASSLGGQGNYNEQFFGPGTRLTVL.